The 32 T cell receptor beta chains reported below all come from one sample, sequenced in a study of blood T cell repertoires in COVID-19. Method: immunoSEQ multiplex PCR; TCRdb's copy keeps in-frame clones and lacks some. The sample lists around 240,000 clones, roughly 84% occurring once. Input material: peripheral blood. All receptors come from a woman aged 35 to 49 who had recovered from COVID-19.

This clone was recorded only once. The chain uses TRBV7-2 and TRBJ2-5, with D unclear. The CDR3 is 15 amino acids. The V and J ends lost 1 base and 2 bases respectively, with 11 bases between them. Germline CDR1 reads SGHTA; CDR2 reads FQGNSA. The CDR3 DNA sequence: TGTGCCAGCAGCTTAGGTTTTGGCCATCAAGAGACCCAGTACTTC. Its protein is CASSLGFGHQETQYF.

This sequence joins TRBV6-6 and TRBJ1-1; 7 positions agree with TRBD1. The germline V gene has CDR1 MNHNY and CDR2 SVGAGI (reference sequence). This CDR3 is 12 amino acids long. The V segment lost 5 bases and the J segment 5 bases; nucleotides outside the gene matches: 2. The CDR3 spells CASSQQGTEAFF. Written as DNA, the CDR3 is TGTGCCAGCAGTCAACAGGGGACTGAAGCTTTCTTT.

V is TRBV7-2 and J is TRBJ1-2; tentatively, D is TRBD1 (6 bases). CDR1 and CDR2 from the germline V gene are SGHTA and FQGNSA. V lost 1 base to trimming and J lost 3 bases, with 9 bases between them. This CDR3 is built from 14 residues. The CDR3 protein is CASSLGTDDYGYTF. In DNA form, the CDR3 reads TGTGCCAGCAGCTTAGGGACAGACGACTATGGCTACACCTTC.

This clone was picked up one time. The chain employs TRBV19 and TRBJ1-1; 7 nucleotides match TRBD1. Germline V gene data show CDR1 as LNHDA and CDR2 as SQIVND (reference sequence). This CDR3 is built from 14 residues. With V trimmed by 3 bases and J by 3 bases, 4 bases remained unmatched. DNA of the CDR3: TGTGCCAGTAGTATCACAGGGGTGTACACTGAAGCTTTCTTT. Translated: CASSITGVYTEAFF. The full variable domain, completed using reference TRBV19 and TRBJ1-1, is DGGITQSPKYLFRKEGQNVTLSCEQNLNHDAMYWYRQDPGQGLRLIYYSQIVNDFQKGDIAEGYSVSREKKESFPLTVTSAQKNPTAFYLCASSITGVYTEAFFGQGTRLTVV.

This clone was seen more than once but under ten times. The J gene is TRBJ2-3, the V gene TRBV9; 11 bases agree with TRBD1. The CDR3 has 17 residues. Germline-derived CDR1 and CDR2 are SGDLS and YYNGEE. V gave up 0 bases and J gave up 4 bases; unmatched junction bases: 7. In DNA, the CDR3 is TGTGCCAGCAGCGTAGGCGGGACAGGGGGAAGGGCAGATACGCAGTATTTT. Protein product: CASSVGGTGGRADTQYF.

The rearrangement joins TRBV2 to TRBJ1-1, with 7 nucleotides matching TRBD1. The V and J ends lost 9 bases and 2 bases, in that order; junction bases with no gene match: 3. The CDR3 has 12 residues. The germline CDR1 and CDR2 sequences are SNHLY and FYNNEI. In DNA form, the CDR3 reads TGTGCCAGAGGGGACAGCAACACTGAAGCTTTCTTT. It specifies CARGDSNTEAFF.

This chain connects TRBV9 to TRBJ2-6, with 11 positions matching TRBD1. Unmatched junction bases numbered 5, after V lost 3 bases and J lost 3 bases. Germline V gene lookup returns CDR1 SGDLS and CDR2 YYNGEE. The CDR3 length is 17 residues. The CDR3 DNA sequence: TGTGCCAGCAGCGCCGGGACAGGGGGGTTTGGGGCCAACGTCCTGACTTTC. As protein: CASSAGTGGFGANVLTF.

This rearrangement joins TRBV28 to TRBJ2-7; TRBD1 matches 8 bases. V shed 4 bases and J 4 bases; nucleotides not matched to a gene: 9. The CDR3 has 15 residues. Germline CDR1 MDHEN, CDR2 SYDVKM. CDR3 sequence (DNA): TGTGCCAGCAGTTCGTTTCGACAGGGGAATTACGAGCAGTACTTC. Its protein product is CASSSFRQGNYEQYF.

The chain couples TRBV19 to TRBJ1-5, with TRBD1 identical over 8 bases. Per germline, CDR1 LNHDA and CDR2 SQIVND (reference sequence). Trimming cost V 5 bases and J 4 bases; bases outside gene matches: 7. There are 15 residues in the CDR3. Here the CDR3 DNA reads TGTGCCAGTAGTTATGGACAGGGTAATAATCAGCCCCAGCATTTT. This sequence encodes CASSYGQGNNQPQHF.

The CDR3 DNA reads as TGTGCCAGCAGCATAGTAGGGGCTGGGGCCAACGTCCTGACTTTC. Protein sequence: CASSIVGAGANVLTF. V and J are TRBV7-8 and TRBJ2-6; D possibly corresponds to TRBD1 (5 bases). V lost 5 bases and J lost 2, with 10 bases in between. Germline V gives CDR1 SGHVS, CDR2 FQNEAQ. The CDR3 loop spans 15 amino acids. Full variable domain (missing parts from reference TRBV7-8 and TRBJ2-6): GAGVSQSPRYKVAKRGQDVALRCDPISGHVSLFWYQQALGQGPEFLTYFQNEAQLDKSGLPSDRFFAERPEGSVSTLKIQRTQQEDSAVYLCASSIVGAGANVLTFGAGSRLTVL.

On this clone: The same CDR3 also results from other DNA sequences found in this sample. V and J are TRBV7-9 and TRBJ1-6; D unclear. The CDR3 is made up of 12 amino acids. Per germline, CDR1 SEHNR and CDR2 FQNEAQ (reference sequence). The V gene lost 4 bases and the J gene lost 8 bases, with 6 bases spanning the gap. CDR3: CASSSGDSPLHF. For the CDR3, the DNA is TGTGCCAGCAGCTCCGGTGATTCACCCCTCCACTTT.

This clone appeared a few times. The genes are TRBV15 and TRBJ1-1; TRBD1 agrees at 7 bases. Germline V gene sequence: CDR1 LNHNV, CDR2 YYDKDF (reference sequence). This CDR3 has 13 amino acids. V was clipped by 8 bases and J by 6 bases; unmatched bases: 9. The CDR3 loop is CATARGGWPEAFF. The CDR3 DNA is TGTGCCACCGCCAGAGGGGGCTGGCCTGAAGCTTTCTTT.

The rearrangement uses TRBV18 and TRBJ2-5; no definite D call. The ends were cut back, 3 bases at V and 5 bases at J, with 7 bases in the middle. The CDR3 totals 12 residues. Germline V lookup: CDR1 KGHSH, CDR2 LQKENI. The CDR3 sequence is CASSPAMETQYF. For the CDR3, the DNA is TGTGCCAGCTCACCTGCTATGGAGACCCAGTACTTC.

As to this clone: Other nucleotide sequences from this sample produce the same CDR3. The chain couples TRBV12-3 or TRBV12-4 to TRBJ1-1; D may be TRBD1 (6 bases). The V end was cut by 4 bases, the J end by 1 base, with 7 bases between. CDR3 length equals 13 residues. The CDR3, as DNA: TGTGCCAGCAGTTGGACAGCGAACACTGAAGCTTTCTTT. As protein: CASSWTANTEAFF.

This chain uses TRBV7-2 with TRBJ2-7; D might be TRBD1 (5 bases). The CDR3 runs 13 residues. Germline CDR1 SGHTA, CDR2 FQGNSA. V gave up 1 base and J gave up 8 bases, with 12 bases separating them. The CDR3, as DNA: TGTGCCAGCAGCTTAGTTATAAGACAGAAGCAGTACTTC. Translating it yields CASSLVIRQKQYF.

The V and J genes are TRBV5-4 and TRBJ2-5; D is perhaps TRBD1 (6 bases). The germline gives CDR1 SGHNT, CDR2 YYREEE (reference sequence). This CDR3 region has 16 residues. V lost 4 bases and J 1 base, leaving 17 bases between the germline ends. CDR3 residues: CASSTTGILSQETQYF. The CDR3 DNA is TGTGCCAGCAGCACGACAGGTATCCTTTCCCAAGAGACCCAGTACTTC.

The chain joins TRBV19 to TRBJ1-1; D is perhaps TRBD1 (5 bases). Trimming shortened V by 3 bases and J by 3 bases, and 11 bases separated the two germline ends. CDR3 length: 14 residues. From germline, CDR1 is LNHDA and CDR2 SQIVND (reference sequence). The CDR3 spells CASSISGGDTEAFF. CDR3 in DNA: TGTGCCAGTAGTATCAGTGGGGGGGACACTGAAGCTTTCTTT. Variable domain in full (rest from reference TRBV19 and TRBJ1-1): DGGITQSPKYLFRKEGQNVTLSCEQNLNHDAMYWYRQDPGQGLRLIYYSQIVNDFQKGDIAEGYSVSREKKESFPLTVTSAQKNPTAFYLCASSISGGDTEAFFGQGTRLTVV.

The chain carries TRBV28 and TRBJ1-5; 7 positions match TRBD1. The CDR3 is 15 residues long. The ends lost 4 bases at V and 4 bases at J; junction bases unmatched: 7. Germline V CDR1 and CDR2: MDHEN, SYDVKM. CDR3 region: CASSSTGNTNQPQHF. For the CDR3, the DNA is TGTGCCAGCAGTTCGACAGGGAATACTAATCAGCCCCAGCATTTT.

In its sample, this clone was seen a few times. The chain couples TRBV7-2 to TRBJ1-2; 7 positions agree with TRBD1. The CDR3 has 15 amino acids. The V gene's germline CDR1 is SGHTA and CDR2 FQGNSA. V shed 1 base, J shed 4 bases, and the junction held 6 bases outside the gene matches. CDR3 in DNA: TGTGCCAGCAGCTTAGATGGACAGGCACCCTATGGCTACACCTTC. Its protein product is CASSLDGQAPYGYTF. Complete variable domain (other parts from reference TRBV7-2 and TRBJ1-2): GAGVSQSPSNKVTEKGKDVELRCDPISGHTALYWYRQSLGQGLEFLIYFQGNSAPDKSGLPSDRFSAERTGGSVSTLTIQRTQQEDSAVYLCASSLDGQAPYGYTFGSGTRLTVV.

The chain couples TRBV11-3 to TRBJ2-1; D not certain. CDR1 is SGHNT, CDR2 YENEEA, per germline. V gave up 2 bases and J gave up 6 bases, with 14 bases separating them. The CDR3 totals 15 residues. CDR3 sequence (DNA): TGTGCCAGCAGCTTATTAACTCAAGCTGGCAATGAGCAGTTCTTC. It specifies CASSLLTQAGNEQFF.

The rearrangement uses TRBV5-1 and TRBJ2-1; TRBD2 matches at 12 bases. Germline CDR1 reads SGHRS; CDR2 reads YFSETQ. Trimming removed 0 bases from V and 6 bases from J; junction bases left unmatched: 4. The CDR3 runs to 16 residues. DNA of the CDR3: TGCGCCAGCAGCTTGGCTAGCGGGGGGGCAAGCAATGAGCAGTTCTTC. Protein product: CASSLASGGASNEQFF.

The V call is TRBV25-1, the J call TRBJ2-2, with D perhaps matching TRBD2 (5 bases). CDR1 and CDR2 (germline): MGHDK, SYGVNS. The CDR3 is 12 amino acids. With 7 bases removed from V and 7 bases from J, the gap between germline ends came to 10 bases. The CDR3 reads CASTTGVGELFF. The DNA of the CDR3 is TGTGCCAGCACGACCGGGGTCGGGGAGCTGTTTTTT.

The chain links TRBV11-3 to TRBJ2-1; D not certain. The CDR3 runs 15 residues. Germline CDR1 and CDR2: SGHNT and YENEEA. The V end was cut by 5 bases, the J end by 0 bases, with 11 bases between. The CDR3 DNA is TGTGCCAGCAGCCCGTCTAGTGGCTCCTACAATGAGCAGTTCTTC. Translation: CASSPSSGSYNEQFF.

This clone was counted a single time. This sequence joins TRBV10-3 and TRBJ1-3; TRBD1 is a possible D gene (5 bases). CDR1 is ENHRY and CDR2 is SYGVKD in the germline V gene. The V end lost 4 bases, the J end lost 2 bases, and 9 bases lay between the germline ends. CDR3 length: 14 amino acids. DNA for the CDR3: TGTGCCATCAGTGCGACAGAGGCTGGAAACACCATATATTTT. Protein: CAISATEAGNTIYF.

The V gene is TRBV14, the J gene TRBJ1-6; TRBD1 is a possible D gene (5 bases). The CDR3 extends over 14 amino acids. Trimming stripped 4 bases from V and 7 bases from J, with 11 bases between. CDR1 and CDR2 from the germline V gene are SGHDN and FVKESK. This CDR3 is CASSPARGNSPLHF. The CDR3 DNA sequence: TGTGCCAGCAGCCCAGCTAGGGGAAATTCACCCCTCCACTTT. Using reference TRBV14 and TRBJ1-6 for the parts outside the CDR3, the full variable domain is EAGVTQFPSHSVIEKGQTVTLRCDPISGHDNLYWYRRVMGKEIKFLLHFVKESKQDESGMPNNRFLAERTGGTYSTLKVQPAELEDSGVYFCASSPARGNSPLHFGNGTRLTVT.

V is TRBV28 and J is TRBJ2-5; TRBD1 aligns across 8 bases. Germline V gene data show CDR1 as MDHEN and CDR2 as SYDVKM. The CDR3 is made up of 14 amino acids. V gave up 6 bases and J gave up 4 bases; unmatched junction bases: 7. CDR3 coding DNA: TGTGCCAGCAGGCCGGGACAGGAGGGAGAGACCCAGTACTTC. Translation: CASRPGQEGETQYF.

There are a few counts of this clone. This rearrangement joins TRBV2 to TRBJ1-3; the match to TRBD1 covers 9 bases. The CDR3 covers 14 residues. CDR1 is SNHLY, CDR2 FYNNEI, per germline. The J segment lost 14 bases and the V segment lost 6 bases, leaving 14 bases of the junction unmatched. CDR3 amino acids: CASSDLLSGQGLYF. In nucleotides, the CDR3 is TGTGCCAGCAGCGACCTCCTCTCGGGACAGGGTTTATATTTT. The variable domain in full, with the rest retrieved from reference TRBV2 and TRBJ1-3, is EPEVTQTPSHQVTQMGQEVILRCVPISNHLYFYWYRQILGQKVEFLVSFYNNEISEKSEIFDDQFSVERPDGSNFTLKIRSTKLEDSAMYFCASSDLLSGQGLYFGEGSWLTVV.

The J gene is TRBJ1-2, the V gene TRBV7-9; D uncertain. CDR1 is SEHNR, CDR2 FQNEAQ, per germline (reference sequence). CDR3 length: 13 residues. Trimming took 3 bases from V and 4 from J, leaving 9 bases between them. CDR3 sequence reads: CASSFQEGYGYTF. DNA for the CDR3: TGTGCCAGCAGCTTTCAGGAGGGCTATGGCTACACCTTC.

This sequence joins TRBV27 and TRBJ2-1; TRBD1 matches at 7 bases. This CDR3 has 14 amino acids. V lost 10 bases, J lost 9 bases, and 15 bases stayed unmatched. Germline V lookup: CDR1 MNHEY, CDR2 SMNVEV (reference sequence). The CDR3 sequence is CATVDRDQLGEQFF. The DNA for the CDR3 is TGTGCCACCGTCGACAGGGACCAGTTGGGTGAGCAGTTCTTC.

This chain joins TRBV10-3 and TRBJ2-5, with TRBD2 matching 9 bases. Germline values: CDR1 ENHRY, CDR2 SYGVKD. The CDR3 is made up of 14 amino acids. The ends lost 11 bases at V and 2 bases at J; junction bases unmatched: 9. This CDR3 reads CAVRPGLAQETQYF. The CDR3 DNA sequence: TGTGCCGTCCGGCCGGGACTAGCACAAGAGACCCAGTACTTC.

V gene TRBV28 combines with J gene TRBJ2-7; TRBD1 matches at 8 bases. The CDR3 loop spans 14 amino acids. The ends lost 4 bases at V and 5 bases at J; junction bases unmatched: 7. Germline lookup yields CDR1 MDHEN and CDR2 SYDVKM. CDR3 residues: CASSSHRGKDEQYF. The DNA of the CDR3 is TGTGCCAGCAGTTCACACAGGGGGAAGGACGAGCAGTACTTC.

The chain links TRBV19 to TRBJ2-3; D uncertain. Germline V lookup: CDR1 LNHDA, CDR2 SQIVND (reference sequence). The CDR3 covers 13 residues. The germline V and J ends were trimmed by 6 bases and 1 base, with 8 bases remaining between them. The CDR3 reads CASSELRTDTQYF. The CDR3 nucleotides read TGTGCCAGTAGCGAACTCCGCACAGATACGCAGTATTTT. The full variable domain, with the rest looked up from reference TRBV19 and TRBJ2-3, is DGGITQSPKYLFRKEGQNVTLSCEQNLNHDAMYWYRQDPGQGLRLIYYSQIVNDFQKGDIAEGYSVSREKKESFPLTVTSAQKNPTAFYLCASSELRTDTQYFGPGTRLTVL.